This T cell receptor (beta chain) was observed in a study of neurological immune-mediated disorders. Study-wide results and limits: The most TCR clonal expansion was seen in HTLV-1-associated myelopathy, whereas the least was seen in multiple sclerosis, below the level in healthy controls. There were no CDR3 amino acid sequences shared by expanded clones across subjects, a result suggesting private repertoires in all groups.

Trimming cost V 4 bases and J 3 bases, with 11 bases left between them. CDR1 is SGHDT, CDR2 YYEEEE, per germline. The CDR3 spans 14 residues. Unsorted libraries were generated from 2 million PBMCs held at -80 degrees C. This clonotype was found many times. Antigen: not known. TCRdb recomputed calls from the 5' RACE reads with MiXCR, one row per CDR3 protein. The sample has 30,000 to 45,000 distinct CDR3 sequences; approximately 10% are singletons. The chain couples TRBV5-6 to TRBJ1-3, with D uncertain. The sequenced sample consisted of PBMCs. The sequence was obtained from a woman aged 25-40 years with HTLV-1-associated myelopathy (HAM/TSP). Here the CDR3 DNA reads TGTGCCAGCAGCCGGCCTAGGATTGGAAACACCATATATTTT. This gives the protein CASSRPRIGNTIYF.